Shown below are 18 T cell receptor beta chains from a single sample sequenced in a study of cytomegalovirus exposure and HLA in healthy donors. Amplification used 60 Vbeta primers and 13 Jbeta primers. Profiling relied on immunoSEQ multiplex PCR, and the TCRdb table lists in-frame clones only, not all of them. The profile covers 95,000 to 150,000 clones, with about 76% appearing a single time and about 13% taken by the ten largest. Sequencing input: PBMCs. The receptors come from a woman aged 55-69 years in good health and CMV-seropositive.

The chain carries TRBV4-1 and TRBJ2-3, with D uncertain. From germline, CDR1 is MGHRA and CDR2 YSYEKL. V was shortened by 2 bases and J by 5 bases, with 5 bases between the two germline ends. The CDR3 sequence is 12 residues long. The CDR3 coding sequence is TGCGCCAGCAGCCAACCAGGAGATACGCAGTATTTT. Amino acids: CASSQPGDTQYF.

The rearrangement joins TRBV18 to TRBJ1-2; TRBD1 might be the D (5 bases). CDR3 length: 15 residues. Germline loops: CDR1 KGHSH, CDR2 LQKENI. Deletions cut 2 bases from V and 2 bases from J, with 12 bases between. The DNA for the CDR3 is TGTGCCAGCTCACCAGCGGGACGAGGGAACTATGGCTACACCTTC. Encoded protein: CASSPAGRGNYGYTF.

CDR3 loop: CASSLGGRDTDTQYF. As DNA, the CDR3 is TGCGCCAGCAGCTTGGGCGGGAGGGATACAGATACGCAGTATTTT. The rearrangement joins TRBV5-1 to TRBJ2-3, with TRBD2 matching 9 bases. V was clipped by 0 bases and J by 3 bases; unmatched bases: 2. The CDR3 extends over 15 amino acids. Germline CDR1 is SGHRS and CDR2 is YFSETQ.

This clone was counted a few times. V and J are TRBV19 and TRBJ2-7; TRBD1 matches 11 bases. Germline V gene data show CDR1 as LNHDA and CDR2 as SQIVND (reference sequence). The CDR3 spans 16 residues. V lost 1 base, J lost 4 bases, and 6 bases stayed unmatched. This chain's CDR3 is CASSIAAGQGAYEQYF. The CDR3 DNA reads as TGTGCCAGTAGTATAGCCGCTGGACAGGGGGCGTACGAGCAGTACTTC.

The V gene is TRBV2, the J gene TRBJ1-5, with D maybe TRBD1 (6 bases). CDR1 is SNHLY, CDR2 FYNNEI, per germline. The CDR3 consists of 13 residues. Trimming took 9 bases from V and 7 from J, leaving 16 bases between them. CDR3 nucleotides: TGTGCCAGTACCCGAGGGGGGGTCCAGCCCCAGCATTTT. Protein sequence: CASTRGGVQPQHF. The whole variable domain, filled in from reference TRBV2 and TRBJ1-5, reads EPEVTQTPSHQVTQMGQEVILRCVPISNHLYFYWYRQILGQKVEFLVSFYNNEISEKSEIFDDQFSVERPDGSNFTLKIRSTKLEDSAMYFCASTRGGVQPQHFGDGTRLSIL.

The V gene is TRBV7-2, the J gene TRBJ1-1; 8 bases are a match to TRBD1. CDR1 is SGHTA, CDR2 FQGNSA, per germline. This CDR3 is 16 amino acids long. The ends lost 5 bases at V and 0 bases at J; junction bases unmatched: 8. The CDR3 reads CASSPQGAVMNTEAFF. CDR3 DNA: TGTGCCAGCAGCCCCCAGGGGGCAGTTATGAACACTGAAGCTTTCTTT.

This clone was seen only once. The CDR3, as DNA: TGTGCCATCAGTGAGTCCGCGGACACTGAAGCTTTCTTT. Translated: CAISESADTEAFF. This chain connects TRBV10-3 to TRBJ1-1; D is undetermined. Germline values: CDR1 ENHRY, CDR2 SYGVKD. CDR3 length: 13 amino acids. V was shortened by 0 bases and J by 3 bases, with 5 bases between the two germline ends.

This chain connects TRBV7-2 to TRBJ2-1, with 8 positions matching TRBD1. CDR1 is SGHTA, CDR2 FQGNSA, per germline. The CDR3 extends over 16 amino acids. V lost 1 base and J lost 8; bases outside the gene matches: 10. The CDR3 here is CASSLGLHRGNDEQFF. The CDR3 DNA reads TGTGCCAGCAGCTTAGGCCTACACAGGGGGAACGATGAGCAGTTCTTC.

V and J are TRBV19 and TRBJ1-3; TRBD1 agrees at 10 bases. J was trimmed by 0 bases and V by 10 bases; bases with no gene match: 12. This CDR3 is built from 17 residues. Germline V lookup: CDR1 LNHDA, CDR2 SQIVND (reference sequence). In DNA, the CDR3 is TGTGCCACCGCGACAGGGGGCTATTTTCACTCTGGAAACACCATATATTTT. It codes for CATATGGYFHSGNTIYF.

V is TRBV30 and J is TRBJ1-1; 7 nucleotides match TRBD1. After removal of 4 bases from V and 5 bases from J, the junction contained 7 bases not matched to a gene. Germline CDR1 is GTSNPN and CDR2 is SVGIG (reference sequence). The CDR3 sequence is 13 residues long. The CDR3 DNA reads TGTGCCTGGACCACAGGGGTTGGAACTGAAGCTTTCTTT. Its protein is CAWTTGVGTEAFF.

The chain joins TRBV11-2 to TRBJ2-7; 10 bases map to TRBD2. V lost 3 bases to trimming and J lost 5 bases; unmatched junction nucleotides: 4. The CDR3 has 14 amino acids. Germline-derived CDR1 and CDR2 are SGHAT and FQNNGV. CDR3 amino acids: CASSFASGSHEQYF. CDR3 sequence (DNA): TGTGCCAGCAGCTTTGCTAGCGGGAGCCACGAGCAGTACTTC.

This sequence joins TRBV7-2 and TRBJ2-7, with 8 bases fitting TRBD2. The ends lost 1 base at V and 7 bases at J; junction bases unmatched: 9. Germline V lookup: CDR1 SGHTA, CDR2 FQGNSA. The CDR3 totals 15 residues. As DNA, the CDR3 is TGTGCCAGCAGCTTAGGCGGGACTAGATCTAAGGAGCAGTACTTC. Translation: CASSLGGTRSKEQYF.

Only a few counts were recorded for this clone. The rearrangement links TRBV11-2 to TRBJ2-5, with 8 positions matching TRBD1. The length of the CDR3 is 13 residues. The V gene's germline CDR1 is SGHAT and CDR2 FQNNGV. With V trimmed by 5 bases and J by 4 bases, 3 bases remained unmatched. This CDR3 reads CASSPDRGETQYF. The CDR3 DNA reads TGTGCCAGCAGCCCTGACAGGGGAGAGACCCAGTACTTC.

The chain links TRBV5-5 to TRBJ2-1, with 9 positions matching TRBD2. V gave up 1 base and J gave up 4 bases; unmatched junction bases: 6. Germline V lookup: CDR1 SGHKS, CDR2 YYEKEE (reference sequence). This CDR3 is built from 16 residues. The CDR3 loop is CASSLTGTSPYNEQFF. The CDR3 DNA follows: TGTGCCAGCAGCTTGACGGGGACTAGCCCATACAATGAGCAGTTCTTC.

This chain connects TRBV7-9 to TRBJ2-2; D might be TRBD2 (6 bases). The CDR3 contains 18 residues. V was cut by 5 bases and J by 7 bases, with 26 bases left in between. In germline, CDR1 is SEHNR, CDR2 FQNEAQ (reference sequence). The CDR3 loop is CASSPGSGAGTQGGELFF. Here the CDR3 DNA reads TGTGCCAGCAGCCCTGGCAGTGGCGCGGGAACTCAAGGCGGGGAGCTGTTTTTT.

The V call is TRBV7-2, the J call TRBJ2-1; 16 bases are a match to TRBD2. There are 19 residues in the CDR3. In germline, CDR1 is SGHTA, CDR2 FQGNSA. Losses at the gene ends were 5 bases for V and 4 bases for J; bases not matched to a gene: 11. CDR3: CASSLQPGTSGGGYNEQFF. The CDR3 bases are TGTGCCAGCAGCCTGCAACCCGGGACTAGCGGGGGGGGTTACAATGAGCAGTTCTTC.

The chain combines TRBV11-3 with TRBJ2-1; D is uncertain. Germline lookup yields CDR1 SGHNT and CDR2 YENEEA. V was trimmed by 1 base and J by 0 bases, leaving 4 bases between them. CDR3 length: 14 amino acids. CDR3 in DNA: TGTGCCAGCAGCTTAGGGAGCTCCTACAATGAGCAGTTCTTC. This sequence encodes CASSLGSSYNEQFF.

The chain links TRBV7-2 to TRBJ2-7, with D hard to call. Germline loops: CDR1 SGHTA, CDR2 FQGNSA. V shed 4 bases and J shed 0 bases, with 7 bases lying between them. The CDR3 runs to 13 residues. The CDR3 nucleotides are TGTGCCAGCAGCTCAGTAAACTCCTACGAGCAGTACTTC. It translates to CASSSVNSYEQYF.